This is a list of T cell receptor beta chains from one sample in a study of shared clonotypes between healthy human individuals. TCRdb's table, derived via immunoSEQ multiplex PCR, lists solely in-frame clones and lacks some. The sample lists 2 million to 2.5 million clones; under 97% were seen once. Specimen: naive CD4+ T cells sorted from blood. Receptor source: a man aged 18-30 years in good health. The CDR3 runs from the conserved cysteine through the conserved F or W. The D gene is left open where the match is weak. Only part of the rows carry a size: once, few, many, or a class if the clone is expanded.

TRBV5-4	NA	NA	TRBJ2-5	CASSLVQNNQETQYF	TGTGCCAGCAGCTTGGTTCAGAATAACCAAGAGACCCAGTACTTC
TRBV30	TRBD1	NA	TRBJ1-1	CAWNRGGSEAFF	TGTGCCTGGAACAGGGGAGGGTCGGAAGCTTTCTTT
TRBV9	NA	NA	TRBJ2-3	CASSVGQGGSRTDTQYF	TGTGCCAGCAGCGTAGGCCAGGGAGGATCGCGCACAGATACGCAGTATTTT
TRBV19	NA	NA	TRBJ1-5	CASSEIEGQPQHF	TGTGCCAGTAGTGAGATCGAAGGTCAGCCCCAGCATTTT
TRBV6-6	NA	NA	TRBJ1-2	CASSYGGGYTF	TGTGCCAGCAGTTACGGGGGAGGCTACACCTTC
TRBV6-5	NA	NA	TRBJ1-3	CASSPGYAGNTIYF	TGTGCCAGCAGTCCAGGGTATGCTGGAAACACCATATATTTT
TRBV28	TRBD1	NA	TRBJ1-5	CASSLLGTGDDQPQHF	TGTGCCAGCAGTTTACTGGGGACAGGGGACGATCAGCCCCAGCATTTT
TRBV28	NA	NA	TRBJ1-1	CASSWGGLMNTEAFF	TGTGCCAGCAGCTGGGGGGGTCTAATGAACACTGAAGCTTTCTTT
TRBV4-3	NA	once	TRBJ2-3	CASSQGPGTADTQYF	TGCGCCAGCAGCCAAGGACCGGGAACTGCAGATACGCAGTATTTT
TRBV7-2	TRBD1	NA	TRBJ2-5	CASSWRPRGQETQYF	TGTGCCAGCAGCTGGAGGCCCAGGGGGCAAGAGACCCAGTACTTC
TRBV27	NA	NA	TRBJ2-2	CASSSLGELFF	TGTGCCAGCAGTTCCCTCGGGGAGCTGTTTTTT
TRBV18	NA	NA	TRBJ1-6	CASSPRLGDNSPLHF	TGTGCCAGCTCACCTAGGCTCGGGGATAATTCACCCCTCCACTTT
TRBV10-3	NA	NA	TRBJ2-4	CAISGDTLAKNIQYF	TGTGCCATCAGTGGGGACACCCTAGCCAAAAACATTCAGTACTTC
TRBV28	NA	NA	TRBJ2-3	CASSLGTDTQYF	TGTGCCAGCAGTTTGGGGACAGATACGCAGTATTTT
TRBV12-5	TRBD2	NA	TRBJ2-1	CASGLLGLAVDYNEQFF	TGTGCTAGTGGTTTGCTGGGACTAGCGGTCGATTACAATGAGCAGTTCTTC
TRBV30	TRBD1	few	TRBJ2-1	CAWSARGTGQAYNEQFF	TGTGCCTGGAGCGCCCGAGGGACAGGGCAAGCGTACAATGAGCAGTTCTTC
TRBV7-2	NA	NA	TRBJ1-2	CASSKREDYGYTF	TGTGCCAGCAGCAAACGAGAGGACTATGGCTACACCTTC